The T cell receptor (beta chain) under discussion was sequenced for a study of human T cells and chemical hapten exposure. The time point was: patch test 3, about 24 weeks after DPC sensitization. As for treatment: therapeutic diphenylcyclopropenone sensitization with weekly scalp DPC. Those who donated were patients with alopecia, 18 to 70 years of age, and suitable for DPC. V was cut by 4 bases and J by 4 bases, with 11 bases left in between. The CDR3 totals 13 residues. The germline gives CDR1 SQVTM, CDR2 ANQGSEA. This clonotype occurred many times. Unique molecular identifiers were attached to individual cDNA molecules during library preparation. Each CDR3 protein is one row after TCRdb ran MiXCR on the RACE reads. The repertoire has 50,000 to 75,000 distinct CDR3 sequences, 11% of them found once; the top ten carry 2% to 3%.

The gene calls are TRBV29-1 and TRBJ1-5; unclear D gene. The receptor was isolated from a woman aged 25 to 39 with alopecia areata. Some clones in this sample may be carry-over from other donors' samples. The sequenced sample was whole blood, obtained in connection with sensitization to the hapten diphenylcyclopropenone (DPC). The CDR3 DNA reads TGCAGCGTTGGTGGGCAGGCAAATCAGCCCCAGCATTTT. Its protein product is CSVGGQANQPQHF.